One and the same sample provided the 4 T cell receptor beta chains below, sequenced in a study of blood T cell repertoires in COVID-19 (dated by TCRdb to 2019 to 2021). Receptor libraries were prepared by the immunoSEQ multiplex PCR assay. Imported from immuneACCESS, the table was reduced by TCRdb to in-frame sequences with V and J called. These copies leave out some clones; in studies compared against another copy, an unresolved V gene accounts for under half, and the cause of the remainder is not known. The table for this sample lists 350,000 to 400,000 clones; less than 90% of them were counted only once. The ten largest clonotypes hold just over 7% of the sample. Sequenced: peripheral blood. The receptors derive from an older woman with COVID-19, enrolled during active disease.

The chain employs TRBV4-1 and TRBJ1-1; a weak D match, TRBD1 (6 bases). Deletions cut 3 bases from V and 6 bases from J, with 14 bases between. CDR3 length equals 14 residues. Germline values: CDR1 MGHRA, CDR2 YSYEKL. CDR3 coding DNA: TGCGCCAGCAGCCATTTAGGGGGAGGGTCTGAAGCTTTCTTT. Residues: CASSHLGGGSEAFF.

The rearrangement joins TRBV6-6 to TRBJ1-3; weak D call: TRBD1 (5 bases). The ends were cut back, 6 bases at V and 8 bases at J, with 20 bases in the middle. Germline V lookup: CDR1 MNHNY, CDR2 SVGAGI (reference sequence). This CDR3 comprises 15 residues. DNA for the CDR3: TGTGCCAGCAGCAAAACGTGGGGGGATAGGGACACCATATATTTT. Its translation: CASSKTWGDRDTIYF.

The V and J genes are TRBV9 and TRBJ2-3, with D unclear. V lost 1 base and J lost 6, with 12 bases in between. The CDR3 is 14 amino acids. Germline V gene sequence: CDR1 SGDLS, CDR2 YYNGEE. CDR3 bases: TGTGCCAGCAGCGTATCAGTCGCTTGGGATACGCAGTATTTT. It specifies CASSVSVAWDTQYF.

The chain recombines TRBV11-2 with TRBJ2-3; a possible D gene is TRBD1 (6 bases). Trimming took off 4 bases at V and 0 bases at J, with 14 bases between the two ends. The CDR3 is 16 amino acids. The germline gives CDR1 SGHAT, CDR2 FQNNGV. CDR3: CASSSRTATSTDTQYF. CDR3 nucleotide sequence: TGTGCCAGCAGCTCTAGGACAGCTACTAGCACAGATACGCAGTATTTT.